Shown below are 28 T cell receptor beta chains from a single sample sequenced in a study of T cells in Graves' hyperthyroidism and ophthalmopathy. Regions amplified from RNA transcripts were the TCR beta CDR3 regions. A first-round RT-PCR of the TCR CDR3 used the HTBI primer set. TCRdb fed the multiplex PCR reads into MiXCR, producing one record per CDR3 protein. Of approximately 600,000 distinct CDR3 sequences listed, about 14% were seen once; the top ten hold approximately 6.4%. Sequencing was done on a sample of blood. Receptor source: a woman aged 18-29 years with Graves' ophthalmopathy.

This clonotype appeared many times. The CDR3 DNA sequence: TGCAGTTCGTTGCGGGGCTACGAGCAGTACTTC. Translated, it gives CSSLRGYEQYF. V gene TRBV20-1 combines with J gene TRBJ2-7; perhaps TRBD2 as D (6 bases). The CDR3 runs 11 residues. Germline V gene lookup returns CDR1 DFQATT and CDR2 SNEGSKA (reference sequence). Trimming took 8 bases from V and 3 from J, leaving 11 bases between them.

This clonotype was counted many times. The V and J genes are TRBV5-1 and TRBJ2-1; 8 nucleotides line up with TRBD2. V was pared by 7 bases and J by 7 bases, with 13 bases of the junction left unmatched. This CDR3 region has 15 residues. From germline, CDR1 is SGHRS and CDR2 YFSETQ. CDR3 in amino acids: CASASNSGILNEQFF. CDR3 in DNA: TGCGCCAGCGCCTCTAATAGCGGGATTTTGAATGAGCAGTTCTTC.

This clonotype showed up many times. This chain's CDR3 is CSAQGTGGMNEQYF. The CDR3 nucleotides are TGCAGTGCTCAGGGTACAGGGGGCATGAACGAGCAGTACTTC. The rearrangement links TRBV20-1 to TRBJ2-7; 9 nucleotides match TRBD1. The length of the CDR3 is 14 residues. Germline lookup yields CDR1 DFQATT and CDR2 SNEGSKA (reference sequence). V gave up 5 bases and J gave up 5 bases; unmatched junction bases: 10.

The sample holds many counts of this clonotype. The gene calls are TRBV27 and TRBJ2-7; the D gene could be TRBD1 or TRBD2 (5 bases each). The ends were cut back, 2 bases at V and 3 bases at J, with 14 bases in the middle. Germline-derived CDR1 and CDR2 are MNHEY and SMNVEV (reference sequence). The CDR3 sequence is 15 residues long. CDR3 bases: TGTGCCAGCAGTTTAAGATTTGGGACGCTCTACGAGCAGTACTTC. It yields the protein CASSLRFGTLYEQYF.

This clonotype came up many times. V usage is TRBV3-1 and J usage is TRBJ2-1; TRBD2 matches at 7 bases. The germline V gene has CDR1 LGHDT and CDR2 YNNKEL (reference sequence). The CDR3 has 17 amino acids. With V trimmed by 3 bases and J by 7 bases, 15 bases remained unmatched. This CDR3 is CASSHSKEVAGGNEQFF. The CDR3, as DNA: TGTGCCAGCAGCCACTCCAAGGAGGTAGCGGGCGGAAATGAGCAGTTCTTC.

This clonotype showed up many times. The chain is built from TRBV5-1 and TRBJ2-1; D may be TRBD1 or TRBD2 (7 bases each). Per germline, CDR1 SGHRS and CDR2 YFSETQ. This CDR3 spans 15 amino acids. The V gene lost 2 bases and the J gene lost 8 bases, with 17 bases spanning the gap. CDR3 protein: CASSFGLGGGDEQFF. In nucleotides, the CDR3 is TGCGCCAGCAGCTTTGGACTAGGGGGCGGAGATGAGCAGTTCTTC.

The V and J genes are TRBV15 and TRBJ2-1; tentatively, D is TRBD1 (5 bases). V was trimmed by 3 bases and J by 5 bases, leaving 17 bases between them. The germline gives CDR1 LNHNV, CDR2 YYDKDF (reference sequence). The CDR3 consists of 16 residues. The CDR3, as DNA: TGTGCCACCAGCAGTGTGGACCCGACAGTCAACAATGAGCAGTTCTTC. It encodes CATSSVDPTVNNEQFF.

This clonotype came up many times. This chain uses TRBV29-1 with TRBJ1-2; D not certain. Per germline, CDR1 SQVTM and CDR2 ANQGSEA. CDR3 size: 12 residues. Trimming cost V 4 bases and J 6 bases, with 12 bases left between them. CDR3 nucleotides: TGCAGCGTTGCTTATCCGAGGGATGGCTACACCTTC. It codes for CSVAYPRDGYTF.

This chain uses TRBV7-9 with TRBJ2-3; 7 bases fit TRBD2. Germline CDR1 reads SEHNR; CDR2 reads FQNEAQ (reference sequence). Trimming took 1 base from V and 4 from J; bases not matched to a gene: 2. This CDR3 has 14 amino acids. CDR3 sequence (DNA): TGTGCCAGCAGCTTAGGGGACTACCCAGATACGCAGTATTTT. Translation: CASSLGDYPDTQYF.

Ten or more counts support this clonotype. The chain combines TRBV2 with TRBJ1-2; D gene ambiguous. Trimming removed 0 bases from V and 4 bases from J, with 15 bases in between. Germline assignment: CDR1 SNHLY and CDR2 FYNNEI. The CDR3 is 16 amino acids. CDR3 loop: CASSEALRHFFYGYTF. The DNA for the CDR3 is TGTGCCAGCAGTGAAGCGCTTAGGCATTTCTTCTATGGCTACACCTTC.

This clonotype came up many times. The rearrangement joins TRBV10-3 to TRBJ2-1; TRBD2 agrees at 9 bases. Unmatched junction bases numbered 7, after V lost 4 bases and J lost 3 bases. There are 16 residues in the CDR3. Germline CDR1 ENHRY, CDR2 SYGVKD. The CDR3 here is CAISVTKRGDYNEQFF. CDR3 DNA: TGTGCCATCAGTGTCACGAAGCGGGGGGACTACAATGAGCAGTTCTTC.

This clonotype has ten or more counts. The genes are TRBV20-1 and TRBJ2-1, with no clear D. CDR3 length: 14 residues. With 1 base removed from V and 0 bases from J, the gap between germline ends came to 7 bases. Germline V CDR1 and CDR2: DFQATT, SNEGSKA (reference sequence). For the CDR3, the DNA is TGCAGTGCTAGAGGTACCAGCTCCTACAATGAGCAGTTCTTC. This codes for CSARGTSSYNEQFF.

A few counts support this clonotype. The CDR3 sequence: CSARGTSGTYEQYF. The DNA of the CDR3 is TGCAGTGCTAGAGGGACTAGCGGAACCTACGAGCAGTACTTC. This chain connects TRBV20-1 to TRBJ2-7; 10 bases agree with TRBD2. J gave up 2 bases and V 1 base, and 2 bases lay outside the gene matches. From germline, CDR1 is DFQATT and CDR2 SNEGSKA (reference sequence). The CDR3 is 14 residues long.

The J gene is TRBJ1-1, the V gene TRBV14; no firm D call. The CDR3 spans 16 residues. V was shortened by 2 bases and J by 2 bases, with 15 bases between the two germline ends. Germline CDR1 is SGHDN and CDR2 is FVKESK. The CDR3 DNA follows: TGTGCCAGCAGCCAAATCCTAACGGGGATTAACACTGAAGCTTTCTTT. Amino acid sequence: CASSQILTGINTEAFF.

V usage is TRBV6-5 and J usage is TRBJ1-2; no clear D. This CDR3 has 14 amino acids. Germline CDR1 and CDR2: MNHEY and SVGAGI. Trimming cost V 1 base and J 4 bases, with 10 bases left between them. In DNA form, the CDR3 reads TGTGCCAGCAGTTACTTGGGAGCCGCCTATGGCTACACCTTC. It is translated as CASSYLGAAYGYTF.

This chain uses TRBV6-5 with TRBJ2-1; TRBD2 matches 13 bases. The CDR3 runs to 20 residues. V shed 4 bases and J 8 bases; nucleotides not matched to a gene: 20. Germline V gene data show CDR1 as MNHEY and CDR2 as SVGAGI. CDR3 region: CASSSEGARGRTSGRYEQFF. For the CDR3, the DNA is TGTGCCAGCAGTTCGGAGGGGGCGCGGGGGAGGACTAGCGGGAGATATGAGCAGTTCTTC.

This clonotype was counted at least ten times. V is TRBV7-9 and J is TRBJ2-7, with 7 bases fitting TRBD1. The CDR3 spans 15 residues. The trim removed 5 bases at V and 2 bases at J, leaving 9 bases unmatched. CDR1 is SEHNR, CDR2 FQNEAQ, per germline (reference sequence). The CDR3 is CASSQRQGGAYEQYF. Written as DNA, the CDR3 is TGTGCCAGCAGCCAACGACAGGGTGGAGCCTACGAGCAGTACTTC.

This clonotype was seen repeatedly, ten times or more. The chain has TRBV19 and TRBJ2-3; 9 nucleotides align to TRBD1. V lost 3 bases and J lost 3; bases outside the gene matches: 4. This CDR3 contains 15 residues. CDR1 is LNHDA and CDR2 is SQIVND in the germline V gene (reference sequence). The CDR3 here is CASSIRGQGTDTQYF. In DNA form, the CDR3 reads TGTGCCAGTAGTATTAGAGGACAGGGGACAGATACGCAGTATTTT.

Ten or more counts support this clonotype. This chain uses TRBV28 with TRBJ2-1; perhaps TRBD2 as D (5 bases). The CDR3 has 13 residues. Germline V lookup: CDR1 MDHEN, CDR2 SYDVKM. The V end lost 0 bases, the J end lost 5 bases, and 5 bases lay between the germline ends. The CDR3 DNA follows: TGTGCCAGCAGTTTATGGGAGGACAATGAGCAGTTCTTC. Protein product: CASSLWEDNEQFF.

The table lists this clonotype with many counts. The CDR3 sequence: CASSLLSHEQYF. The DNA for the CDR3 is TGTGCCAGCAGCTTATTAAGCCACGAGCAGTACTTC. The rearrangement links TRBV11-3 to TRBJ2-7; D unclear. CDR3 length: 12 residues. The germline V gene has CDR1 SGHNT and CDR2 YENEEA. Trimming left V 2 bases short and J 5 bases short, with 7 bases between.

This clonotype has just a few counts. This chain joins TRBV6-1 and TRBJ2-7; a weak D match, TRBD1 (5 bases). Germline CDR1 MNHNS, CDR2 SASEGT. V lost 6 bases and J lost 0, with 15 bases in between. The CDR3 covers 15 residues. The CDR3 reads CASRSLWGSSYEQYF. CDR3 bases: TGTGCCAGCAGGTCCCTTTGGGGCTCCTCCTACGAGCAGTACTTC.

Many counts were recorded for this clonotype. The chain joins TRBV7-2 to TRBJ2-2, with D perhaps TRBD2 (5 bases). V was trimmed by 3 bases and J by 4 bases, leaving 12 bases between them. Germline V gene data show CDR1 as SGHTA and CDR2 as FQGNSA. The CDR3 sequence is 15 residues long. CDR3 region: CASSLWTSPTGELFF. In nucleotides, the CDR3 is TGTGCCAGCAGCTTGTGGACTTCCCCCACCGGGGAGCTGTTTTTT.

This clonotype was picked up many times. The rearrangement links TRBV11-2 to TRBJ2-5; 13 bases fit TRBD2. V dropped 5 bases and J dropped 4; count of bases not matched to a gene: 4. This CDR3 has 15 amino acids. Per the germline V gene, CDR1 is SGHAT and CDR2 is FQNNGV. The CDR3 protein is CASSGGLAGAETQYF. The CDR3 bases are TGTGCCAGCAGCGGTGGACTAGCGGGAGCAGAGACCCAGTACTTC.

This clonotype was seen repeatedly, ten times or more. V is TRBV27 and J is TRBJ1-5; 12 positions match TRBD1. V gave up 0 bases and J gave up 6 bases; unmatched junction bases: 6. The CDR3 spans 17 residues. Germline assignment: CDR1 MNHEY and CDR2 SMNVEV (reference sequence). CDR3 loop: CASSLSPGTGGSQPQHF. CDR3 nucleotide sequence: TGTGCCAGCAGTTTATCCCCCGGGACAGGGGGCTCTCAGCCCCAGCATTTT.

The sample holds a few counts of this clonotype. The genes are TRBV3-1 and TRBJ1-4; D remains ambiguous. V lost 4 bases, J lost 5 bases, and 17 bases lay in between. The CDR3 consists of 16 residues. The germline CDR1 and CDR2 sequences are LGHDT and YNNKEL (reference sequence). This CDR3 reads CASSPEGRYLNEKLFF. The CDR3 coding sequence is TGTGCCAGCAGCCCCGAAGGACGGTACCTCAATGAAAAACTGTTTTTT. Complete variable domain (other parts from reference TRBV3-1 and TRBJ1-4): DTAVSQTPKYLVTQMGNDKSIKCEQNLGHDTMYWYKQDSKKFLKIMFSYNNKELIINETVPNRFSPKSPDKAHLNLHINSLELGDSAVYFCASSPEGRYLNEKLFFGSGTQLSVL.

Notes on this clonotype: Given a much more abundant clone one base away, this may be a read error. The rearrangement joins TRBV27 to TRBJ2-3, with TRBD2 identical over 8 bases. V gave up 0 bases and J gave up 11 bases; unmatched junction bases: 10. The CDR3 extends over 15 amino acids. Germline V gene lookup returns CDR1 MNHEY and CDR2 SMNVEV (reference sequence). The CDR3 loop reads CASSLSPGGGSEQYF. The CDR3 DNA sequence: TGTGCCAGCAGTTTATCGCCTGGCGGGGGGTCCGAGCAGTATTTT.

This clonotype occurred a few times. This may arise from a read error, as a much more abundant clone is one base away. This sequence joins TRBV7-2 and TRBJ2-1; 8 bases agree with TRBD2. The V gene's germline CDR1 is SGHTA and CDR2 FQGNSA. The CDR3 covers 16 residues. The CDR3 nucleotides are TGTGCCAGCAGCTCGAACGGGAGGGCCGGTTTCGATGAGCAGCTCTTC. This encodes CASSSNGRAGFDEQLF. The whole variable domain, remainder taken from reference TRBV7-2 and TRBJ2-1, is GAGVSQSPSNKVTEKGKDVELRCDPISGHTALYWYRQSLGQGLEFLIYFQGNSAPDKSGLPSDRFSAERTGGSVSTLTIQRTQQEDSAVYLCASSSNGRAGFDEQLFGPGTRLTVL.

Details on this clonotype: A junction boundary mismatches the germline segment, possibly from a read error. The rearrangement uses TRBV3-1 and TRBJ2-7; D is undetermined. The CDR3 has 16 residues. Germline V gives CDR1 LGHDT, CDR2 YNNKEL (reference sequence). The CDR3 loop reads CASGQDSGAFTYEQYF. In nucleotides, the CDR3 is TGTGCCAGCGGCCAAGATTCCGGAGCCTTCACCTACGAGCAGTACTTC.